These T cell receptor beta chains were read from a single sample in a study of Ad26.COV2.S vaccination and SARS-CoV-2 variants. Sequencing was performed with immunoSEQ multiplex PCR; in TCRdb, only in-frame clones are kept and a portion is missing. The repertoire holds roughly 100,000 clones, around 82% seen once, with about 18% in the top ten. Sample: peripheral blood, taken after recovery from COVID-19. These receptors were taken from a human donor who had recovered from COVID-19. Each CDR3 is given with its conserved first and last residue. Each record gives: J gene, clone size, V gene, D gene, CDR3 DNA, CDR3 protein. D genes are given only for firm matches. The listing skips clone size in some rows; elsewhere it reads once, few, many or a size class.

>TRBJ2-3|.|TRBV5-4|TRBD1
TGTGCCAGCAGCTTGCCGGGACAGCTCACAGATACGCAGTATTTT
CASSLPGQLTDTQYF
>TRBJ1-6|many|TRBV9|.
TGTGCCAGCAGCGTAGAGGCAAGCTCCTATAATTCACCCCTCCACTTT
CASSVEASSYNSPLHF
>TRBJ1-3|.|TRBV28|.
TGTGCCAGCATTTCAGGGACTGGAAACACCATATATTTT
CASISGTGNTIYF
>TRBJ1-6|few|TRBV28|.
TGTGCCAGCTGCAGGCCCCCGTGGATGAGCTCCTATAATTCACCCCTCCACTTT
CASCRPPWMSSYNSPLHF
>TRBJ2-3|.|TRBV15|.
TGTGCCACCAGCAGAGACCCGCAGCGGTACACAGATACGCAGTATTTT
CATSRDPQRYTDTQYF
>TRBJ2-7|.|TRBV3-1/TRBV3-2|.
TGTGCCAGCAGGTATGGGGACGAGCAGTACTTC
CASRYGDEQYF
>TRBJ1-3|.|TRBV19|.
TGTGCCAGTAGTATAGATTGGGACTTCCCACGAAACACCATATATTTT
CASSIDWDFPRNTIYF
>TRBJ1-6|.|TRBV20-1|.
TGCAGTGCTAGTGGTGGGGCGGCGGATTCACCCCTCCACTTT
CSASGGAADSPLHF
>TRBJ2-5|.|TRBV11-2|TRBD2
TGTGCCAGCAGCTACAACAGACGGGGGGGCCGGGGGACCCAGTACTTC
CASSYNRRGGRGTQYF
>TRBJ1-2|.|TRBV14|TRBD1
TGTGCCAGCAGCCAAGGGACAGGGGGCTTCAGCTATGGCTACACCTTC
CASSQGTGGFSYGYTF
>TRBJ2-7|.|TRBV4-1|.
TGCGCCAGCAGCCCTCAAGTTCTCACGGGGGACAGACCATACGAGCAGTACTTC
CASSPQVLTGDRPYEQYF
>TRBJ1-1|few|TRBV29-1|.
TGCAGCGTTGTAGAGGGGAGGACTGAAGCTTTCTTT
CSVVEGRTEAFF
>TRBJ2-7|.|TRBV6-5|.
TGTGCCAGCAGTTACCCCGACAGGCTGAGCTCCTACGAGCAGTACTTC
CASSYPDRLSSYEQYF
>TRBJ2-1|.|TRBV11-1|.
TGTGCCAGCAGTTTGACGGGGCGCAATGAGCAGTTCTTC
CASSLTGRNEQFF
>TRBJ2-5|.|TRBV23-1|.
TGCGCCAGCAGTCAACCACTTGGGACTCCAGGGGAGACCCAGTACTTC
CASSQPLGTPGETQYF
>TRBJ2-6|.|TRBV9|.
TGTGCCAGCAGCGTAACTGGGGCCAACGTCCTGACTTTC
CASSVTGANVLTF
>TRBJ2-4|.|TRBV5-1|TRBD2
TGCGCCAGCAGCTTGGCCGGGGGGGACATTCAGTACTTC
CASSLAGGDIQYF
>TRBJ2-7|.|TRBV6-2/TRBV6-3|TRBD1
TGTGCCAGCAGTCACGGGACAGCCCAAACCACCTACGAGCAGTACTTC
CASSHGTAQTTYEQYF
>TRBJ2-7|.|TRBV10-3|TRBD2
TGTGCCATCAGTGATCCTAGCGGCTCCTACGAGCAGTACTTC
CAISDPSGSYEQYF
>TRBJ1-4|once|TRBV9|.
TGTGCCAGCAGCGTAGGACACGGTGGGACTAATGAAAAACTGTTTTTT
CASSVGHGGTNEKLFF
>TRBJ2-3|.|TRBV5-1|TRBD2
TGCGCCAGCAGCTTGACTAGCGGGGGATCATGGTTGACAGATACGCAGTATTTT
CASSLTSGGSWLTDTQYF
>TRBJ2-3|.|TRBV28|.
TGTGCCAGCAGTGGGTACACAGATACGCAGTATTTT
CASSGYTDTQYF
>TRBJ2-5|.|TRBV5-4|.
TGTGCCAGCAGCCCGCCTCCCCAGGGAGCCCAAGAGACCCAGTACTTC
CASSPPPQGAQETQYF
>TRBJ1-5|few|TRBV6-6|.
TGTGCCAGCGGGGCAAGCTCTAATCAGCCCCAGCATTTT
CASGASSNQPQHF
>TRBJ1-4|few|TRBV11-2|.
TGTGCCAGCAGCTTAGCCGGTGAAAAACTGTTTTTT
CASSLAGEKLFF
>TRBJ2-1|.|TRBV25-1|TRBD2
TGTGCCAGCAGTGATACGACGGGGGGCTCCTACAATGAGCAGTTCTTC
CASSDTTGGSYNEQFF